The clone carrying this TCR beta chain has just one count. The data belong to a study of sequential checkpoint blockade in melanoma. Using immunoSEQ multiplex PCR, the repertoire was profiled, and TCRdb retains in-frame clones only, with some absent. The repertoire holds 15,000 to 20,000 clones, with 85% to 95% as singletons. Trimming took off 5 bases at V and 5 bases at J, with 13 bases between the two ends. This CDR3 has 13 residues. Germline-derived CDR1 and CDR2 are MNHEY and SVGAGI. Treatment: randomized to nivolumab then ipilimumab (arm A) or the reverse (arm B). Material: CD8+ T cells sorted from blood (inferred from file names), obtained from a patient given nivolumab and ipilimumab in sequence. The chain recombines TRBV6-5 with TRBJ2-7, with D possibly matching TRBD1 (6 bases). The TCR sequence derives from a human donor with melanoma. This chain's CDR3 is CASSRYRDHEQYV. CDR3 bases: TGTGCCAGCAGTAGATACAGGGACCACGAGCAGTACGTC.